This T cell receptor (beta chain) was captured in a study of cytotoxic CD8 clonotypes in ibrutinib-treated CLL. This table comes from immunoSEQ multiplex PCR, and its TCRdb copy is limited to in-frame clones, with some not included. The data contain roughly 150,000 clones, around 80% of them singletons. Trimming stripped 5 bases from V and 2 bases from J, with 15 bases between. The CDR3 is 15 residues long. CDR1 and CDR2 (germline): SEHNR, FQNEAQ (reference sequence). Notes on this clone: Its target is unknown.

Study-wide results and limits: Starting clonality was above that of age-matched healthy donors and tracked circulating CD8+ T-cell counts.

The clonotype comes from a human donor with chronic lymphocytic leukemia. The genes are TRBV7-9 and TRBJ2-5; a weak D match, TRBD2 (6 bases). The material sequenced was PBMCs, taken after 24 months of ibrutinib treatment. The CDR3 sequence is CASSPPWGEQETQYF. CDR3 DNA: TGTGCCAGCAGCCCCCCTTGGGGGGAGCAAGAGACCCAGTACTTC.